Included here is one T cell receptor beta chain sequence, with context. Its target is not known. Sampling of blood occurred at baseline, cycle 4 day 1, and cycle 7 day 1. The sample comes from a study of OX40 agonist ivuxolimab in advanced cancers. Study summary: At 65% to 90% male, the cohort had a mean age of 60 years, ranging from about 20 to 80.

General study points: No determination was made of the antigen specificity of the expanded peripheral T cells.

The table came from immunoSEQ multiplex PCR; TCRdb's copy has only in-frame clones and leaves some out. The table includes over 30,000 clones, around 80% detected once. Here the sequenced sample was CD4+ or CD8+ T cells sorted from blood, taken in a trial of the OX40 agonist ivuxolimab. This receptor was taken from an adult with an advanced solid tumor such as melanoma, head and neck, liver or kidney cancer.

The CDR3 coding sequence is TGTGCCAGTAACCACGACCGGACTAGCGGGGGGTTCACAGATACGCAGTATTTT. Translation gives CASNHDRTSGGFTDTQYF. The V gene is TRBV19, the J gene TRBJ2-3, with 14 bases aligning to TRBD2. With 7 bases clipped from V and 2 bases from J, the junction kept 11 bases outside the gene matches. The CDR3 has 18 residues. Looked up from germline, CDR1 is LNHDA and CDR2 is SQIVND (reference sequence).